The 5 T cell receptor beta chains below come from one sample, sequenced in a study of OX40 agonist ivuxolimab in advanced cancers. Data came from immunoSEQ multiplex PCR; TCRdb stores just in-frame clones and leaves some out. The sample includes about 67,000 clones, about 85% seen only once; the top ten take around 2%. Here the sequenced sample was CD4+ or CD8+ T cells sorted from blood, taken in a trial of the OX40 agonist ivuxolimab. All receptors derive from an adult with an advanced solid tumor such as melanoma, head and neck, liver or kidney cancer.

On this clone: One end of the junction is discordant with germline, which a read error may explain. The chain employs TRBV5-1 and TRBJ2-1; no firm D call. This CDR3 spans 11 amino acids. Germline V gene data show CDR1 as SGHRS and CDR2 as YFSETQ. The CDR3 DNA reads TGCGCCAGCGGCTTGCTGGATGAGCAGTTCTTC. It codes for CASGLLDEQFF.

V usage is TRBV15 and J usage is TRBJ1-1; 8 nucleotides match TRBD1. The CDR3 contains 14 residues. CDR1 is LNHNV and CDR2 is YYDKDF in the germline V gene (reference sequence). The V gene end was trimmed by 2 bases and the J gene end by 5 bases; junction bases not matched to a gene: 4. CDR3 sequence (DNA): TGTGCCACCAGCAGACAGGGGGCAAGAACTGAAGCTTTCTTT. This gives the protein CATSRQGARTEAFF.

This clone was seen more than once but under ten times. This chain links TRBV6-5 with TRBJ1-1; the match to TRBD1 covers 9 bases. V was clipped by 2 bases and J by 7 bases; unmatched bases: 5. The CDR3 length is 14 residues. Germline CDR1 reads MNHEY; CDR2 reads SVGAGI. The DNA of the CDR3 is TGTGCCAGCAGTTACCGACAGGGGGAAATTGAAGCTTTCTTT. Its translation: CASSYRQGEIEAFF.

This clone was recorded once. The chain has TRBV6-4 and TRBJ2-3, with 7 bases that match TRBD2. Germline CDR1 is MRHNA and CDR2 is SNTAGT. The junction had 12 bases not matched to a gene; V was cut back by 2 bases and J by 4 bases. The CDR3 is made up of 17 amino acids. The CDR3 sequence: CASSDGASGSGADTQYF. CDR3 DNA: TGTGCCAGCAGTGACGGGGCTAGCGGTTCGGGGGCAGATACGCAGTATTTT.

The CDR3 region is CASSLHGSGANVLTF. CDR3 DNA sequence: TGTGCCAGCAGTTTGCACGGCTCTGGGGCCAACGTCCTGACTTTC. The chain recombines TRBV27 with TRBJ2-6; no clear D. With 3 bases removed from V and 0 bases from J, the gap between germline ends came to 6 bases. This CDR3 spans 15 amino acids. The germline gives CDR1 MNHEY, CDR2 SMNVEV (reference sequence). Full variable domain (remainder filled in from reference TRBV27 and TRBJ2-6): EAQVTQNPRYLITVTGKKLTVTCSQNMNHEYMSWYRQDPGLGLRQIYYSMNVEVTDKGDVPEGYKVSRKEKRNFPLILESPSPNQTSLYFCASSLHGSGANVLTFGAGSRLTVL.